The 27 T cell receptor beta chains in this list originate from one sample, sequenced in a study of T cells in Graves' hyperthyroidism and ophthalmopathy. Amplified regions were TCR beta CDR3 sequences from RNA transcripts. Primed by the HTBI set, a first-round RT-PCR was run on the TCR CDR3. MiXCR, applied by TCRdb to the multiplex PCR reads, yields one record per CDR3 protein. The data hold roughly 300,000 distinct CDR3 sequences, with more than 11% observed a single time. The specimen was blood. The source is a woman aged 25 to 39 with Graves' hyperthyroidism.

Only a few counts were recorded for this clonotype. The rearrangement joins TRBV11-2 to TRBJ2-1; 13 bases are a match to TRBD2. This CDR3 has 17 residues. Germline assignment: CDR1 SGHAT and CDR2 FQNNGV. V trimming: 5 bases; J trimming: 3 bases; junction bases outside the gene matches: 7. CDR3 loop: CASSLGLAGDLYNEQFF. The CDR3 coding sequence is TGTGCCAGCAGCCTAGGACTAGCGGGAGACCTCTACAATGAGCAGTTCTTC.

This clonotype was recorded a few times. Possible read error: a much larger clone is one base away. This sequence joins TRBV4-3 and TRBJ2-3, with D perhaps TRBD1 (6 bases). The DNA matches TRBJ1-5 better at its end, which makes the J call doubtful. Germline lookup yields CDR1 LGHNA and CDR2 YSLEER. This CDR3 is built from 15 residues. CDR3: CASSLERLGADTQHF. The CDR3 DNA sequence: TGCGCCAGCAGCCTCGAGCGGCTGGGGGCAGATACGCAGCATTTT.

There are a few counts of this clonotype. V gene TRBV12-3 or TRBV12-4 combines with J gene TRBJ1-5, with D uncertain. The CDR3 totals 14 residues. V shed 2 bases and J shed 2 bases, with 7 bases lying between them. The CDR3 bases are TGTGCCAGCAGTTTAAGTGAGCGCAATCAGCCCCAGCATTTT. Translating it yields CASSLSERNQPQHF.

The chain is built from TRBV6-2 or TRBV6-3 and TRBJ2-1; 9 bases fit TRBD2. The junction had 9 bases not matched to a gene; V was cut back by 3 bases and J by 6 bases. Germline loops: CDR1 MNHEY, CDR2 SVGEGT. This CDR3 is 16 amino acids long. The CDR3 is CASSYAGGRASNEQFF. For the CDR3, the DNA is TGTGCCAGCAGTTATGCGGGCGGGAGGGCCAGCAATGAGCAGTTCTTC.

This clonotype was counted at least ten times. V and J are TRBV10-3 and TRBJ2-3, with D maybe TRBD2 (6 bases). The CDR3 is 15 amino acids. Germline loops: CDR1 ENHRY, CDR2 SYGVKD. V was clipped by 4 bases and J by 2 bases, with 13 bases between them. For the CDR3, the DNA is TGTGCCATCAGTGTACGAGGGGAGGTCACAGATACGCAGTATTTT. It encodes CAISVRGEVTDTQYF.

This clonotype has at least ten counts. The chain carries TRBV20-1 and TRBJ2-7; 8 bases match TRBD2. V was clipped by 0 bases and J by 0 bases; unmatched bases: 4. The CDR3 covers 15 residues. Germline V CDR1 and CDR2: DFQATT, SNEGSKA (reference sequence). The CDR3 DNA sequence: TGCAGTGCTAGAGAAATGAGCGGGAGCTCCTACGAGCAGTACTTC. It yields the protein CSAREMSGSSYEQYF.

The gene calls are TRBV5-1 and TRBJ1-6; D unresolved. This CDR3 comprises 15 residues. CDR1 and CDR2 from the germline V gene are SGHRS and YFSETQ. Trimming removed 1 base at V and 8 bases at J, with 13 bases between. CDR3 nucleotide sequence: TGCGCCAGCAGCTTGAGCCCAACTCTGGATTCACCCCTCCACTTT. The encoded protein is CASSLSPTLDSPLHF.

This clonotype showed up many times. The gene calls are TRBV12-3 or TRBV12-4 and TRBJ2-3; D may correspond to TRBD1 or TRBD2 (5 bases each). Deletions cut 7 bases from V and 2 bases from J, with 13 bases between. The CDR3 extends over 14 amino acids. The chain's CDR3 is CASTQRGFTDTQYF. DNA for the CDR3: TGTGCCAGCACCCAACGGGGCTTCACAGATACGCAGTATTTT.

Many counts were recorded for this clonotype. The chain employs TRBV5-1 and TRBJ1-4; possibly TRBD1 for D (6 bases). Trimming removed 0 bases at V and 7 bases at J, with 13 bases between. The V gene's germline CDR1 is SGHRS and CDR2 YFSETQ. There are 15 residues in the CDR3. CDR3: CASSLVRGGSEKLFF. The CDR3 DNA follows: TGCGCCAGCAGCTTGGTCAGGGGAGGGAGTGAAAAACTGTTTTTT.

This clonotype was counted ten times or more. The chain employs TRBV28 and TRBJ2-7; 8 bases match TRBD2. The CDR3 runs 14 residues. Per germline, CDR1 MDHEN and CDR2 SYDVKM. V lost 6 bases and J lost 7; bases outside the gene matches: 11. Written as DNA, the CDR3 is TGTGCCAGCAGAACACACGGGACTAGTAGGGAGCAGTACTTC. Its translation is CASRTHGTSREQYF. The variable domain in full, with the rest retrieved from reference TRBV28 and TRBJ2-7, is DVKVTQSSRYLVKRTGEKVFLECVQDMDHENMFWYRQDPGLGLRLIYFSYDVKMKEKGDIPEGYSVSREKKERFSLILESASTNQTSMYLCASRTHGTSREQYFGPGTRLTVT.

The CDR3 sequence: CASSLVTGSGEKLFF. The CDR3 coding sequence is TGTGCCAGCAGCTTAGTCACAGGGTCGGGGGAAAAACTGTTTTTT. V gene TRBV11-2 combines with J gene TRBJ1-4, with a possible D match to TRBD1 (6 bases). Germline assignment: CDR1 SGHAT and CDR2 FQNNGV. This CDR3 region has 15 residues. V lost 1 base and J lost 8, with 14 bases in between.

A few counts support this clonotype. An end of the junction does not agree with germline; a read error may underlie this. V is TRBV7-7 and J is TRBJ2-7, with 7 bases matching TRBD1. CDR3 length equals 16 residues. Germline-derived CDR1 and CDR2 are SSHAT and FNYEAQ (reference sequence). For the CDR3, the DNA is TGTGCTAGCAGCCCCCGGACAGGCAGTTCCCCCTACGAGCAGTACTTC. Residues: CASSPRTGSSPYEQYF.

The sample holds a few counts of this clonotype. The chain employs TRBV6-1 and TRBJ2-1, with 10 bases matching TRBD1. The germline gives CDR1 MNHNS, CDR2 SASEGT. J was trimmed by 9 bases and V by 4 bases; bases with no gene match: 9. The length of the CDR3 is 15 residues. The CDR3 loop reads CASSGDEDRGSEQFF. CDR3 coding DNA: TGTGCCAGCAGTGGGGATGAGGACAGGGGGAGTGAGCAGTTCTTC.

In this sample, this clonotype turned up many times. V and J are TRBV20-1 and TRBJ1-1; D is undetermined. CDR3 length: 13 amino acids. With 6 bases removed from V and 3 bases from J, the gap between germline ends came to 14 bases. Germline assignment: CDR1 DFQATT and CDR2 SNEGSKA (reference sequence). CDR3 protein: CSANGEADTEAFF. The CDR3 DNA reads TGCAGTGCAAATGGTGAGGCGGACACTGAAGCTTTCTTT.

This CDR3 reads CASSFDSYTDTQYF. The CDR3 bases are TGCGCCAGCAGCTTTGACTCGTACACAGATACGCAGTATTTT. The chain carries TRBV5-1 and TRBJ2-3; no clear D gene. Germline V CDR1 and CDR2: SGHRS, YFSETQ. The CDR3 runs to 14 residues. V was shortened by 2 bases and J by 2 bases, with 9 bases between the two germline ends.

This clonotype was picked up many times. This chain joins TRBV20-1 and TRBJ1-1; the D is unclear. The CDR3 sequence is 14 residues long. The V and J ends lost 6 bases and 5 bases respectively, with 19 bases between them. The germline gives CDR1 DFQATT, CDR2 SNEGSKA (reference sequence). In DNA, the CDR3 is TGCAGTGCCGCCGTGGGAATTGGGAAAACTGAAGCTTTCTTT. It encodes CSAAVGIGKTEAFF.

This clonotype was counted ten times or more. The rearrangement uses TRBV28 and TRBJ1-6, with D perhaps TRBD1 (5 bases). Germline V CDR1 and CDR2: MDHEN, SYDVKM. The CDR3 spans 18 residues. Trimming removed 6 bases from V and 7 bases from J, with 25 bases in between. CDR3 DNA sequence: TGTGCCAGCAGAATCCAGGGACGGCTAACGGGGAGGAATTCACCCCTCCACTTT. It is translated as CASRIQGRLTGRNSPLHF.

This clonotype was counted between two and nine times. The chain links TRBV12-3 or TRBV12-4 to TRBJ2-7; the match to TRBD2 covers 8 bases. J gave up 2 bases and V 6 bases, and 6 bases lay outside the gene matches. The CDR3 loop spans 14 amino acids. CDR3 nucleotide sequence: TGTGCCAGCAGGGATAGCGGGACAACCTACGAGCAGTACTTC. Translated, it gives CASRDSGTTYEQYF.

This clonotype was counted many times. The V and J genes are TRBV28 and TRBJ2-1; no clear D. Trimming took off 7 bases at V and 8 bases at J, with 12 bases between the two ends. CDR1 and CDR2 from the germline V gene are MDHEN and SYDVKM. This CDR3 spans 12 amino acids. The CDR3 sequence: CASTSRFHEQFF. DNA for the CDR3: TGTGCCAGCACCTCGCGTTTCCATGAGCAGTTCTTC.

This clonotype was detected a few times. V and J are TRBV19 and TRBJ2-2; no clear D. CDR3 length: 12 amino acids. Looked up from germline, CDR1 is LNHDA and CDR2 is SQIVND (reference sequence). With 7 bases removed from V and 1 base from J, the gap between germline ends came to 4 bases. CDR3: CASTRNTGELFF. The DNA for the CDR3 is TGTGCCAGTACCAGGAACACCGGGGAGCTGTTTTTT.

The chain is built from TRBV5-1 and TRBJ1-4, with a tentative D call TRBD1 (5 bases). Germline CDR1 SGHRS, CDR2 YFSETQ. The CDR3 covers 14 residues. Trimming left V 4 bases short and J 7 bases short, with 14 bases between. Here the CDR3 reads CASSPGTPTEKLFF. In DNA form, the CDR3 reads TGCGCCAGCAGCCCCGGGACCCCGACTGAAAAACTGTTTTTT.

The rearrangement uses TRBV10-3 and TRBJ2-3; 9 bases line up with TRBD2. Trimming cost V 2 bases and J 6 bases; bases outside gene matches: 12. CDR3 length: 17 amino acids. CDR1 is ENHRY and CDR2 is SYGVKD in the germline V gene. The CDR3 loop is CAISEPMGREGHDTQYF. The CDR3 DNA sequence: TGTGCCATCAGTGAGCCAATGGGGCGGGAGGGCCACGATACGCAGTATTTT.

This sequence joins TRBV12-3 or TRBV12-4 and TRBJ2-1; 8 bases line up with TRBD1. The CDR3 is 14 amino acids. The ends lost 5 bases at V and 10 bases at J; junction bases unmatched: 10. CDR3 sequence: CASSLKTGVDEQFF. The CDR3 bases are TGTGCCAGCAGTCTTAAGACAGGGGTGGACGAGCAGTTCTTC.

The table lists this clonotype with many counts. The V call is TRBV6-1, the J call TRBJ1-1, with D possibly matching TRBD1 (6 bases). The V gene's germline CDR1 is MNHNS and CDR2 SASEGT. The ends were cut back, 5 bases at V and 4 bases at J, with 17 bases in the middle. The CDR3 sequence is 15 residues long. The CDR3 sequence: CASSYRGTHRTEAFF. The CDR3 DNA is TGTGCCAGCAGTTACCGTGGGACACATCGCACTGAAGCTTTCTTT.

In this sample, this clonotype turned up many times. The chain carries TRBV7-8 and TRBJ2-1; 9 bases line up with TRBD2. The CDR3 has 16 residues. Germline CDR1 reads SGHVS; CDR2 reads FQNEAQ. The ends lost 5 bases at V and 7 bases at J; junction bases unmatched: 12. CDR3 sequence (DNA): TGTGCCAGCAGCCACCGCGGCGGGAGGGCCGGAAATGAGCAGTTCTTC. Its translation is CASSHRGGRAGNEQFF.

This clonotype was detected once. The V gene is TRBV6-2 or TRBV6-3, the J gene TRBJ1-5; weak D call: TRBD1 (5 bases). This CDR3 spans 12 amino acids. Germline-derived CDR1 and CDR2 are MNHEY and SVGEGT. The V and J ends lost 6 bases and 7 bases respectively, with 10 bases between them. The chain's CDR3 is CASRPRGQPQHF. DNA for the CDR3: TGTGCCAGCAGACCTAGGGGACAGCCCCAGCATTTT.

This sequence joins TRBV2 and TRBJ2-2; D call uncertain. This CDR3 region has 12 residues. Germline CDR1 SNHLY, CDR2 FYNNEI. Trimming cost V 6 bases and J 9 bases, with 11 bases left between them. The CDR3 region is CASRKGFRELFF. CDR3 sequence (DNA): TGTGCCAGCAGGAAGGGTTTCCGGGAGCTGTTTTTT.